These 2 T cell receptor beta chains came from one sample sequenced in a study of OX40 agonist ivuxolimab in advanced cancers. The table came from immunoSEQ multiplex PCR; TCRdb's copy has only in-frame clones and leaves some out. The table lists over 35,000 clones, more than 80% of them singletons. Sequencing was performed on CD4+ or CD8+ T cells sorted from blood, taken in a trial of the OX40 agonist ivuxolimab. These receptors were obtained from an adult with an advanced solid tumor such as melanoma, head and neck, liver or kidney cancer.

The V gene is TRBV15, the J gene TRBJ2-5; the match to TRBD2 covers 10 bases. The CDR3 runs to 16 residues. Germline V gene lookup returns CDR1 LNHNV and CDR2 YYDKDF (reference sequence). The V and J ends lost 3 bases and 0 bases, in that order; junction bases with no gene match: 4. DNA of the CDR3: TGTGCCACCAGCAGGGAAGCGGGGGGGTACCAAGAGACCCAGTACTTC. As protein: CATSREAGGYQETQYF.

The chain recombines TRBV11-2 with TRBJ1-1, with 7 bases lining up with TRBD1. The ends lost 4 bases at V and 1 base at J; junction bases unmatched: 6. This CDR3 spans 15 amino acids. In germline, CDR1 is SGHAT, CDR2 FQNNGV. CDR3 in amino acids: CASSWRGGGNTEAFF. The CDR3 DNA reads TGTGCCAGCAGCTGGCGAGGGGGCGGGAACACTGAAGCTTTCTTT.